Reported below is one T cell receptor (beta chain). This sample was taken from a study of shared T cell receptors in the human thymus. This CDR3 region has 15 residues. V was cut by 0 bases and J by 3 bases, with 9 bases left in between. The germline V gene has CDR1 LGHNA and CDR2 YSLEER. This table comes from immunoSEQ multiplex PCR, and its TCRdb copy is limited to in-frame clones, with some not included. Counted here are roughly 68,000 clones, nearly 95% occurring once; the ten biggest clones make up less than 0.04%. Sample: thymocytes. The source is a human donor. The chain uses TRBV4-3 and TRBJ1-3; D unclear. CDR3 in amino acids: CASSQDFAGGNTIYF. CDR3 sequence (DNA): TGCGCCAGCAGCCAAGATTTTGCGGGTGGAAACACCATATATTTT.